The source of this T cell receptor beta chain is a study of memory CD4+ T cells and cytomegalovirus serostatus. The sort gate was single viable CD3+CD4+CD8-CD45RO+ cells for memory CD4+ T cells. Germline V gene sequence: CDR1 SGHDT, CDR2 YYEEEE. Trimming removed 2 bases from V and 4 bases from J, with 12 bases in between. The CDR3 sequence is 14 residues long. TCRdb's copy holds only in-frame clones and misses some; the assay was immunoSEQ multiplex PCR. The repertoire holds some 80,000 clones, with about 85% as singletons. Material: memory CD4+ T cells from blood. The TCR comes from an adult in good health and CMV-seronegative. The rearrangement uses TRBV5-6 and TRBJ1-2, with D unresolved. The CDR3 loop reads CASSFVRLTYGYTF. CDR3 nucleotide sequence: TGTGCCAGCAGCTTCGTGAGACTAACCTATGGCTACACCTTC.